In its sample, the clone carrying this T cell receptor beta chain was seen a few times. As yet, its antigen is unknown. This sample was included in a study of cytomegalovirus exposure and HLA in healthy donors. General study points: As a later analysis showed, a missense DCLRE1C variant was linked to trimming of TCR beta V- and J-genes.

PCR involved 60 Vbeta and 13 Jbeta primers. The repertoire was sequenced with immunoSEQ multiplex PCR; TCRdb's copy has only in-frame clones and lacks some. The sample includes fewer than 200,000 clones, approximately 80% of them seen just once. Germline assignment: CDR1 SGHRS and CDR2 YFSETQ. The length of the CDR3 is 14 residues. The ends were cut back, 6 bases at V and 2 bases at J, with 12 bases in the middle. The sample taken for sequencing was PBMCs. The receptor was derived from a woman aged 50 to 65 in good health and CMV-seronegative. The gene calls are TRBV5-1 and TRBJ1-3; possibly TRBD1 for D (6 bases). The CDR3 loop is CASTLGGPGNTIYF. The CDR3 bases are TGCGCCAGCACCTTAGGGGGTCCTGGAAACACCATATATTTT.